Detailed here is one T cell receptor beta chain. Antigen specificity is unknown. A multiplex PCR was run with 60 Vbeta primers and 13 Jbeta primers. Sequencing used immunoSEQ multiplex PCR; TCRdb keeps in-frame clones, though not all of them. This table has 100,000 or so clones, less than 65% appearing once. This sample stems from a study of cytomegalovirus exposure and HLA in healthy donors. Study-wide background: HLA-typed donors contributed 65 million to 95 million unique TCRs, which were held in an early data release. The study's findings and limits: Other equally common chains were less clonally expanded than HLA-associated TCR beta chains, a later analysis showed. Three CMV-associated chains were confirmed in vitro to be specific for CMV antigens. In an earlier analysis, productive rearrangement rates for most beta V segments clustered near 87% or 30%.

The CDR3 is made up of 15 amino acids. Trimming left V 4 bases short and J 6 bases short, with 17 bases between. Germline CDR1 is MNHNS and CDR2 is SASEGT. The source material was PBMCs. The gene calls are TRBV6-1 and TRBJ2-3; a weak D match, TRBD2 (6 bases). The sequence was obtained from a woman aged 25 to 45 in good health and CMV-seronegative. The CDR3 sequence is CASSVDGGGRDTQYF. CDR3 nucleotide sequence: TGTGCCAGCAGTGTGGATGGGGGAGGCCGGGATACGCAGTATTTT.